A single sample is the source of the 27 T cell receptor beta chains below, sequenced in a study of T-cell reconstitution after alpha-beta-depleted transplantation in children. Unique molecular identifiers were incorporated when the TCRbeta library was constructed. TCRdb ran MiXCR on the PCR reads and lists one entry per CDR3 protein. The repertoire holds 380,000 or so distinct CDR3 sequences, with about an eighth as singletons. The input for sequencing was PBMCs, taken from the stem cell graft. The origin of the receptors is a human donor who donated a stem cell graft to a child with Fanconi anemia.

This chain links TRBV6-2 or TRBV6-3 with TRBJ1-1, with D possibly matching TRBD1 (5 bases). Trimming stripped 4 bases from V and 3 bases from J, with 18 bases between. This CDR3 is built from 16 residues. Germline CDR1 MNHEY, CDR2 SVGEGT. CDR3: CASSWPQGEEDTEAFF. The CDR3 nucleotides read TGTGCCAGCAGTTGGCCCCAAGGGGAGGAGGACACTGAAGCTTTCTTT.

This clonotype was picked up many times. The rearrangement uses TRBV29-1 and TRBJ2-3; no clear D. The CDR3 totals 13 residues. Trimming took off 5 bases at V and 5 bases at J, with 14 bases between the two ends. The germline V gene has CDR1 SQVTM and CDR2 ANQGSEA. CDR3 sequence: CSVSATLVDTQYF. CDR3 sequence (DNA): TGCAGCGTTTCAGCGACGTTAGTAGATACGCAGTATTTT.

This clonotype was picked up a small number of times. The V call is TRBV5-1, the J call TRBJ2-7, with D hard to call. The V end was cut by 0 bases, the J end by 6 bases, with 10 bases between. The CDR3 totals 13 residues. CDR1 is SGHRS, CDR2 YFSETQ, per germline. CDR3 in DNA: TGCGCCAGCAGCTTGGTTCAGGATTCCGAGCAGTACTTC. It translates to CASSLVQDSEQYF.

This clonotype has a handful of counts. V and J are TRBV7-2 and TRBJ1-5; tentatively, D is TRBD1 (6 bases). V dropped 4 bases and J dropped 6 bases, with 10 bases sitting between them. Germline CDR1 SGHTA, CDR2 FQGNSA. The CDR3 has 13 amino acids. The CDR3 here is CASSSFRGQPQHF. CDR3 nucleotide sequence: TGTGCCAGCAGCTCCTTCAGGGGTCAGCCCCAGCATTTT. The whole variable domain, remainder taken from reference TRBV7-2 and TRBJ1-5, is GAGVSQSPSNKVTEKGKDVELRCDPISGHTALYWYRQSLGQGLEFLIYFQGNSAPDKSGLPSDRFSAERTGGSVSTLTIQRTQQEDSAVYLCASSSFRGQPQHFGDGTRLSIL.

The V gene is TRBV14, the J gene TRBJ1-2; 10 nucleotides line up with TRBD1. Trimming removed 0 bases from V and 2 bases from J; junction bases left unmatched: 6. The CDR3 covers 17 residues. Germline CDR1 and CDR2: SGHDN and FVKESK. In nucleotides, the CDR3 is TGTGCCAGCAGCCAAGATTCAGCGGGACAGGGGAACTATGGCTACACCTTC. Its translation is CASSQDSAGQGNYGYTF. The whole variable domain, remainder taken from reference TRBV14 and TRBJ1-2, is EAGVTQFPSHSVIEKGQTVTLRCDPISGHDNLYWYRRVMGKEIKFLLHFVKESKQDESGMPNNRFLAERTGGTYSTLKVQPAELEDSGVYFCASSQDSAGQGNYGYTFGSGTRLTVV.

This clonotype occurred a few times. The chain couples TRBV5-1 to TRBJ1-2, with D possibly TRBD1 on 5 matching bases. The CDR3 runs to 14 residues. Germline loops: CDR1 SGHRS, CDR2 YFSETQ. The V and J ends lost 0 bases and 6 bases respectively, with 12 bases between them. CDR3 nucleotide sequence: TGCGCCAGCAGCTTGGGGGGCCCCACAGATGGCTACACCTTC. Its protein product is CASSLGGPTDGYTF.

The J gene is TRBJ1-1, the V gene TRBV18; D is uncertain. V was trimmed by 3 bases and J by 1 base, leaving 9 bases between them. This CDR3 comprises 14 residues. Germline CDR1 is KGHSH and CDR2 is LQKENI. The CDR3 DNA is TGTGCCAGCTCACCCTTTGGGCAGAACACTGAAGCTTTCTTT. This codes for CASSPFGQNTEAFF.

The chain recombines TRBV5-6 with TRBJ2-7, with 8 nucleotides matching TRBD2. Per germline, CDR1 SGHDT and CDR2 YYEEEE. J gave up 0 bases and V 6 bases, and 8 bases lay outside the gene matches. CDR3 length: 15 residues. CDR3 amino acids: CASTLAGPLSYEQYV. DNA for the CDR3: TGTGCCAGCACTTTAGCGGGGCCGCTCTCCTACGAGCAGTACGTC.

This clonotype was recorded many times. The chain has TRBV10-3 and TRBJ2-1; D remains ambiguous. Trimming left V 6 bases short and J 8 bases short, with 17 bases between. Germline loops: CDR1 ENHRY, CDR2 SYGVKD. This CDR3 is built from 14 residues. CDR3 sequence: CAIRDVGQSDEQFF. The CDR3 DNA follows: TGTGCCATCAGGGACGTCGGGCAGAGCGATGAGCAGTTCTTC.

This clonotype was found many times. CDR3 bases: TGTGCCAGCAGCCGGGGACGGATGAACACTGAAGCTTTCTTT. It codes for CASSRGRMNTEAFF. The rearrangement joins TRBV5-6 to TRBJ1-1, with a possible D match to TRBD1 (5 bases). V lost 4 bases and J 0 bases, leaving 10 bases between the germline ends. This CDR3 region has 14 residues. CDR1 and CDR2 (germline): SGHDT, YYEEEE.

This clonotype occurred many times. This chain joins TRBV5-1 and TRBJ1-1, with a possible D match to TRBD1 (6 bases). Trimming took 4 bases from V and 3 from J, leaving 13 bases between them. This CDR3 spans 14 amino acids. Germline V CDR1 and CDR2: SGHRS, YFSETQ. The CDR3 loop is CASSQGFGDTEAFF. The CDR3, as DNA: TGCGCCAGCAGCCAGGGGTTTGGAGACACTGAAGCTTTCTTT.

There are many counts of this clonotype. The V call is TRBV28, the J call TRBJ2-1, with 10 bases matching TRBD2. The CDR3 length is 15 residues. Trimming cost V 3 bases and J 8 bases; bases outside gene matches: 7. CDR1 is MDHEN, CDR2 SYDVKM, per germline. Here the CDR3 reads CASSFYGLAADEQFF. The CDR3 DNA is TGTGCCAGCAGTTTCTACGGACTAGCGGCGGATGAGCAGTTCTTC.

This clonotype was counted at least ten times. This chain uses TRBV6-6 with TRBJ1-1; D is possibly TRBD1 (5 bases). The CDR3 consists of 13 residues. The V end lost 7 bases, the J end lost 2 bases, and 11 bases lay between the germline ends. Germline V lookup: CDR1 MNHNY, CDR2 SVGAGI (reference sequence). CDR3 in amino acids: CASTLTENTEAFF. Here the CDR3 DNA reads TGTGCCAGCACACTGACAGAAAACACTGAAGCTTTCTTT.

The genes are TRBV29-1 and TRBJ1-1; 7 bases map to TRBD1. Losses at the gene ends were 7 bases for V and 5 bases for J; bases not matched to a gene: 10. CDR1 is SQVTM and CDR2 is ANQGSEA in the germline V gene. The CDR3 is 13 residues long. In DNA, the CDR3 is TGCAGCGGTGCGGGACAGCTGGGGACTGAAGCTTTCTTT. Translating it yields CSGAGQLGTEAFF.

The table lists this clonotype with a few counts. This chain joins TRBV2 and TRBJ2-1; D possibly corresponds to TRBD1 (6 bases). With 7 bases removed from V and 5 bases from J, the gap between germline ends came to 12 bases. Germline V gene data show CDR1 as SNHLY and CDR2 as FYNNEI. The length of the CDR3 is 13 residues. CDR3 amino acids: CASTPDRDNEQFF. The CDR3 coding sequence is TGTGCCAGCACTCCGGACAGAGACAATGAGCAGTTCTTC.

This chain uses TRBV15 with TRBJ1-5; D gene ambiguous. The CDR3 is 13 residues long. The germline CDR1 and CDR2 sequences are LNHNV and YYDKDF (reference sequence). V was cut by 0 bases and J by 7 bases, with 7 bases left in between. In DNA form, the CDR3 reads TGTGCCACCAGCAGAGATCGGCCCCAGCCCCAGCATTTT. Translation gives CATSRDRPQPQHF.

This clonotype was counted many times. The DNA for the CDR3 is TGCGCCAGCAGCCCGGGACAGGTTAACACTGAAGCTTTCTTT. Translation: CASSPGQVNTEAFF. The gene calls are TRBV5-1 and TRBJ1-1; 8 nucleotides agree with TRBD1. Germline CDR1 and CDR2: SGHRS and YFSETQ. Germline trimming cut 4 bases from V and 2 bases from J; bases unmatched to any gene: 4. This CDR3 comprises 14 residues.

This clonotype was counted only a few times. CDR3 sequence: CASSLDLGPFYNEQFF. CDR3 bases: TGTGCCAGCAGCTTAGATCTAGGGCCTTTTTACAATGAGCAGTTCTTC. The J gene is TRBJ2-1, the V gene TRBV11-2; D unresolved. V lost 0 bases and J 4 bases, leaving 13 bases between the germline ends. CDR1 is SGHAT and CDR2 is FQNNGV in the germline V gene. The length of the CDR3 is 16 residues. Full variable domain (remainder filled in from reference TRBV11-2 and TRBJ2-1): EAGVAQSPRYKIIEKRQSVAFWCNPISGHATLYWYQQILGQGPKLLIQFQNNGVVDDSQLPKDRFSAERLKGVDSTLKIQPAKLEDSAVYLCASSLDLGPFYNEQFFGPGTRLTVL.

This clonotype was seen more than once but under ten times. The chain recombines TRBV27 with TRBJ1-5; D is perhaps TRBD1 (6 bases). V was cut by 6 bases and J by 0 bases, with 9 bases left in between. The CDR3 runs 14 residues. Germline CDR1 and CDR2: MNHEY and SMNVEV (reference sequence). CDR3 nucleotide sequence: TGTGCCAGCAGGATGGACAGTAGCAATCAGCCCCAGCATTTT. Its translation is CASRMDSSNQPQHF.

The chain couples TRBV5-1 to TRBJ1-5; TRBD1 agrees at 10 bases. Trimming at V came to 4 bases and at J to 5 bases, leaving 3 bases not matched to a gene. This CDR3 spans 14 amino acids. Germline CDR1 is SGHRS and CDR2 is YFSETQ. The CDR3 DNA is TGCGCCAGCAGCGCCGGACAGGGGGATCAGCCCCAGCATTTT. It translates to CASSAGQGDQPQHF.

This clonotype was detected a few times. The J gene is TRBJ1-2, the V gene TRBV11-2; tentative D call: TRBD1 (5 bases). Germline CDR1 SGHAT, CDR2 FQNNGV. The CDR3 loop spans 14 amino acids. The V and J ends lost 7 bases and 8 bases respectively, with 20 bases between them. This CDR3 reads CASTSSAGPRGYTF. The CDR3 nucleotides read TGTGCCAGCACCTCCTCCGCGGGGCCCAGAGGCTACACCTTC.

This clonotype came up many times. The chain couples TRBV24-1 to TRBJ2-1; D not resolved. The V end was cut by 4 bases, the J end by 5 bases, with 8 bases between. Germline V gene sequence: CDR1 KGHDR, CDR2 SFDVKD. The CDR3 extends over 13 amino acids. The CDR3 region is CATSEARDNEQFF. The CDR3 DNA sequence: TGTGCCACCAGTGAAGCCAGAGACAATGAGCAGTTCTTC.

This clonotype showed up many times. The chain links TRBV10-3 to TRBJ2-7, with D maybe TRBD2 (5 bases). The CDR3 sequence is 13 residues long. CDR1 and CDR2 from the germline V gene are ENHRY and SYGVKD. Between the trimmed V and J ends, which lost 4 bases and 3 bases, there was a span of 10 bases. Written as DNA, the CDR3 is TGTGCCATCAGTGCACTGGACTTCTACGAGCAGTACTTC. It specifies CAISALDFYEQYF.

V usage is TRBV20-1 and J usage is TRBJ1-2; no definite D call. V lost 6 bases, J lost 3 bases, and 11 bases lay in between. Germline values: CDR1 DFQATT, CDR2 SNEGSKA (reference sequence). This CDR3 is 12 amino acids long. The CDR3: CSAGGPDYGYTF. The DNA for the CDR3 is TGCAGTGCGGGCGGACCAGACTATGGCTACACCTTC.

V and J are TRBV15 and TRBJ2-3; D unresolved. Germline-derived CDR1 and CDR2 are LNHNV and YYDKDF (reference sequence). Trimming took 8 bases from V and 4 from J, leaving 13 bases between them. This CDR3 has 13 residues. CDR3 protein: CATGKNWADTQYF. The CDR3 DNA is TGTGCCACCGGCAAGAACTGGGCAGATACGCAGTATTTT.

This clonotype showed up just a few times. V usage is TRBV2 and J usage is TRBJ2-1, with TRBD2 matching over 12 bases. CDR1 and CDR2 from the germline V gene are SNHLY and FYNNEI. The CDR3 covers 14 residues. Trimming removed 6 bases from V and 9 bases from J; junction bases left unmatched: 6. For the CDR3, the DNA is TGTGCCAGCAGCTCCGCTAGCGGGGGGGTTGAGCAGTTCTTC. Encoded protein: CASSSASGGVEQFF.

The rearrangement links TRBV5-1 to TRBJ2-5, with D tentatively TRBD1 (6 bases). V was trimmed by 3 bases and J by 5 bases, leaving 14 bases between them. Looked up from germline, CDR1 is SGHRS and CDR2 is YFSETQ. The CDR3 runs to 14 residues. Here the CDR3 reads CASSSTSGDETQYF. For the CDR3, the DNA is TGCGCCAGCAGCTCGACCTCAGGGGACGAGACCCAGTACTTC.